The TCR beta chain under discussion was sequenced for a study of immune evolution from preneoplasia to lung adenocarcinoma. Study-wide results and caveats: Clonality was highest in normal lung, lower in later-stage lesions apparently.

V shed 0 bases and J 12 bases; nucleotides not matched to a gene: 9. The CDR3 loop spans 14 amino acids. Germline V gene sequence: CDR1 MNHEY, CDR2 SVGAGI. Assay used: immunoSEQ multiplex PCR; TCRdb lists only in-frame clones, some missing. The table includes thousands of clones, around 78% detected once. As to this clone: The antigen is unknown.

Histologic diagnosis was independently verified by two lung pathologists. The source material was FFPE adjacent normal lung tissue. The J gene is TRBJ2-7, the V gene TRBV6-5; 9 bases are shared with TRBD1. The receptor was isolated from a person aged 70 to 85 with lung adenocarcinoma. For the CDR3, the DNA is TGTGCCAGCAGTTACTCGAGGACAGGGGTAAAGTGGTACTTC. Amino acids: CASSYSRTGVKWYF.